This passage covers 15 T cell receptor beta chains from one sample sequenced in a study of T cell responses to AZD1222 COVID-19 vaccine. The repertoire was sequenced with immunoSEQ multiplex PCR; TCRdb's copy has only in-frame clones and lacks some. This table has some 130,000 clones, 92% appearing once. Sequences were derived from peripheral blood, sampled 28 days after the second AZD1222 dose. Every receptor here comes from an adult who received the AZD1222 COVID-19 vaccine.

The CDR3 is CASSSGQGTISEQYF. The CDR3 DNA sequence: TGCGCCAGCAGCTCGGGACAGGGAACGATTAGCGAGCAGTACTTC. J is TRBJ2-7 and V is TRBV5-1; 9 bases align to TRBD1. This CDR3 is 15 amino acids long. Per germline, CDR1 SGHRS and CDR2 YFSETQ. V was pared by 3 bases and J by 6 bases, with 10 bases of the junction left unmatched.

V is TRBV2 and J is TRBJ1-2; 7 bases agree with TRBD1. Germline loops: CDR1 SNHLY, CDR2 FYNNEI. CDR3 length: 13 amino acids. V dropped 5 bases and J dropped 9; count of bases not matched to a gene: 9. CDR3 region: CASSLDRDDRYTF. The CDR3 DNA sequence: TGTGCCAGCAGTCTTGACAGGGATGATCGCTACACCTTC.

The genes are TRBV5-1 and TRBJ2-3; weak D call: TRBD1 (5 bases). V was pared by 1 base and J by 0 bases, with 12 bases between. The germline CDR1 and CDR2 sequences are SGHRS and YFSETQ. This CDR3 comprises 16 residues. The CDR3 sequence: CASSLPQEISTDTQYF. CDR3 in DNA: TGCGCCAGCAGCTTGCCACAGGAGATTAGCACAGATACGCAGTATTTT.

This clone was observed a handful of times. The genes are TRBV12-3 or TRBV12-4 and TRBJ1-1; D remains ambiguous. The CDR3 length is 13 residues. V was cut by 2 bases and J by 5 bases, with 9 bases left in between. CDR3 sequence: CASSLLQVTEAFF. CDR3 nucleotides: TGTGCCAGCAGTTTACTTCAGGTAACTGAAGCTTTCTTT.

This chain links TRBV28 with TRBJ1-1, with D perhaps matching TRBD1 (6 bases). Trimming left V 6 bases short and J 5 bases short, with 16 bases between. The V gene's germline CDR1 is MDHEN and CDR2 SYDVKM. The CDR3 is 14 amino acids. CDR3 loop: CASRDGGARTEAFF. The CDR3 DNA follows: TGTGCCAGCAGGGACGGGGGGGCGCGTACTGAAGCTTTCTTT.

A remark on this clone: This sample also contains other DNA sequences that code for the same CDR3. The chain combines TRBV28 with TRBJ1-2; D uncertain. Trimming shortened V by 2 bases and J by 5 bases, and 9 bases separated the two germline ends. The CDR3 runs 13 residues. Germline CDR1 MDHEN, CDR2 SYDVKM. The CDR3 protein is CASSLGQEYGYTF. The CDR3 DNA follows: TGTGCCAGCAGTTTAGGCCAGGAGTATGGCTACACCTTC.

The chain is built from TRBV11-2 and TRBJ2-7, with 7 bases fitting TRBD1. This CDR3 region has 12 residues. In germline, CDR1 is SGHAT, CDR2 FQNNGV. The V gene end was trimmed by 6 bases and the J gene end by 4 bases; junction bases not matched to a gene: 3. This chain's CDR3 is CASRLQGYEQYF. CDR3 bases: TGTGCCAGCAGATTACAGGGGTACGAGCAGTACTTC.

V gene TRBV10-2 combines with J gene TRBJ1-5; 9 bases are a match to TRBD1. The CDR3 sequence is 16 residues long. Germline lookup yields CDR1 WSHSY and CDR2 SAAADI. The J segment lost 7 bases and the V segment lost 3 bases, leaving 10 bases of the junction unmatched. The CDR3 DNA is TGCGCCAGCAGTGACCTACGGGGACAGGGACCCCAGCCCCAGCATTTT. Amino acid sequence: CASSDLRGQGPQPQHF.

The chain employs TRBV19 and TRBJ1-4; no firm D call. Germline assignment: CDR1 LNHDA and CDR2 SQIVND (reference sequence). This CDR3 contains 13 residues. Between the trimmed V and J ends, which lost 3 bases and 5 bases, there was a span of 7 bases. The CDR3 DNA reads as TGTGCCAGTAGTATCGGTCGAAATGAAAAACTGTTTTTT. Its protein product is CASSIGRNEKLFF.

The J gene is TRBJ1-1, the V gene TRBV4-1, with TRBD1 as a possible D gene (5 bases). CDR3 size: 15 residues. The germline V gene has CDR1 MGHRA and CDR2 YSYEKL. V dropped 1 base and J dropped 9 bases, with 18 bases sitting between them. The CDR3 nucleotides are TGCGCCAGCAGCCAAGGATTGTTGCTCCGGGACCAAGCTTTCTTT. Translating it yields CASSQGLLLRDQAFF.

This clone was seen a handful of times. The chain links TRBV28 to TRBJ1-6, with D maybe TRBD1 (5 bases). CDR1 is MDHEN and CDR2 is SYDVKM in the germline V gene. The V gene lost 8 bases and the J gene lost 10 bases, with 15 bases spanning the gap. This CDR3 is built from 13 residues. CDR3 coding DNA: TGTGCCAGCCGGGAGGGGCGCGGGTCACCCCTCCACTTT. This translates into CASREGRGSPLHF.

This chain connects TRBV27 to TRBJ1-1, with 7 bases matching TRBD1. V gave up 4 bases and J gave up 0 bases; unmatched junction bases: 2. The CDR3 is 14 residues long. Germline loops: CDR1 MNHEY, CDR2 SMNVEV (reference sequence). CDR3 residues: CASSWGQMNTEAFF. CDR3 in DNA: TGTGCCAGCAGTTGGGGACAGATGAACACTGAAGCTTTCTTT.

The chain carries TRBV20-1 and TRBJ2-1, with no clear D. Germline V gene sequence: CDR1 DFQATT, CDR2 SNEGSKA (reference sequence). This CDR3 has 15 residues. V lost 3 bases, J lost 0 bases, and 12 bases lay in between. The CDR3: CSASTGLSSYNEQFF. Here the CDR3 DNA reads TGCAGTGCTAGTACCGGGTTAAGCTCCTACAATGAGCAGTTCTTC.

The chain has TRBV11-2 and TRBJ2-1; TRBD2 agrees at 9 bases. The CDR3 totals 16 residues. V lost 5 bases, J lost 4 bases, and 9 bases stayed unmatched. Germline assignment: CDR1 SGHAT and CDR2 FQNNGV. The CDR3 sequence: CASSLSGAGGYNEQFF. CDR3 bases: TGTGCCAGCAGCCTCTCGGGAGCGGGAGGATACAATGAGCAGTTCTTC.

This chain links TRBV11-2 with TRBJ1-1; 7 bases map to TRBD1. The CDR3 is 17 amino acids. J gave up 6 bases and V 6 bases, and 19 bases lay outside the gene matches. Germline V CDR1 and CDR2: SGHAT, FQNNGV. CDR3 residues: CASSPIAQGGPGAEAFF. Here the CDR3 DNA reads TGTGCCAGCAGTCCAATCGCCCAGGGGGGTCCAGGGGCTGAAGCTTTCTTT.